The TCR beta chain under discussion was sequenced for a study of T-cell reconstitution after alpha-beta-depleted transplantation in children. The V segment lost 4 bases and the J segment 5 bases; nucleotides outside the gene matches: 7. CDR3 length equals 13 residues. The germline V gene has CDR1 SQVTM and CDR2 ANQGSEA. Construction of the TCRbeta library involved unique molecular identifiers. MiXCR, applied by TCRdb to the PCR reads, yields one record per CDR3 protein. The table includes some 520,000 distinct CDR3 sequences, approximately 29% detected once. The receptor comes from a human donor who donated a stem cell graft to a child with aplastic anemia. The J gene is TRBJ1-1, the V gene TRBV29-1, with TRBD1 identical over 7 bases. This specimen consisted of PBMCs from the stem cell graft donor, obtained from the stem cell graft. CDR3 sequence (DNA): TGCAGCGTTGGGTCAGGGGGTTTTACTGAAGCTTTCTTT. Residues: CSVGSGGFTEAFF.